These T cell receptor beta chains were read from a single sample in a study of metastatic and nonmetastatic thyroid tumors. TCRdb redid the clone calls on the PCR reads using MiXCR. Of tens of thousands of clones listed, around 10% are singletons. The sequenced material came from blood. The receptor set was obtained from a male donor with papillary thyroid cancer or a benign thyroid nodule (not recorded which). Some clones in this sample may be carry-over from other donors' samples. Each CDR3 is given with its conserved first and last residue. The order of the fields is J gene, V gene, D gene, clone size, CDR3 protein, CDR3 DNA. D genes are given only for firm matches. Rows give clone size only sometimes, using once, few, many, or a class for an expanded clone.

TRBJ2-3 | TRBV20-1 | NA | few | CSAGRREEGTDTQYF | TGCAGTGCTGGGCGGAGGGAGGAGGGCACAGATACGCAGTATTTT
TRBJ2-1 | TRBV6-2/TRBV6-3 | NA | many | CASSYIPARRQDNEQFF | TGTGCCAGCAGTTACATACCCGCTCGTCGGCAGGACAATGAGCAGTTCTTC
TRBJ2-2 | TRBV12-3/TRBV12-4 | NA | NA | CASTKGGGELFF | TGTGCCAGCACCAAAGGTGGCGGGGAGCTGTTTTTC
TRBJ2-3 | TRBV28 | NA | many | CASTTEGYYSTDTQYF | TGTGCCAGCACCACAGAGGGGTATTATAGCACAGATACGCAGTATTTT
TRBJ2-2 | TRBV6-2/TRBV6-3 | NA | many | CASSYSMNPGPRNTGELFF | TGTGCCAGCAGTTACTCGATGAACCCGGGACCACGAAACACCGGGGAGCTGTTTTTT
TRBJ1-5 | TRBV28 | TRBD1 | many | CASSLSGQAYQPQHF | TGTGCCAGCAGTTTGTCGGGACAGGCATATCAGCCCCAGCATTTT
TRBJ1-4 | TRBV3-1 | NA | many | CASGGTRREKLFF | TGTGCCAGCGGGGGAACTAGGAGGGAAAAACTGTTTTTT
TRBJ1-2 | TRBV4-2 | TRBD1 | many | CASSQPHAGGHNGYTF | TGTGCCAGCAGCCAACCCCATGCAGGGGGTCATAATGGCTACACCTTC
TRBJ2-3 | TRBV29-1 | TRBD2 | NA | CSVEGTSGFSTDTQYF | TGCAGCGTTGAGGGGACTAGCGGTTTTAGCACAGATACGCAGTATTTT
TRBJ1-1 | TRBV30 | NA | NA | CAWSRRIVMNTEAFF | TGTGCCTGGAGTAGAAGAATCGTTATGAACACTGAAGCTTTCTTT
TRBJ1-1 | TRBV7-2 | TRBD1 | many | CASSPNPGQGAPYNTEAFF | TGTGCCAGCAGCCCCAATCCGGGACAGGGGGCACCCTACAACACTGAAGCTTTCTTT
TRBJ2-1 | TRBV4-3 | NA | NA | CASSQGGRNEQFF | TGCGCCAGCAGCCAAGGAGGGAGGAATGAGCAGTTCTTC
TRBJ2-1 | TRBV12-3/TRBV12-4 | NA | many | CASSLEWSKREQFF | TGTGCCAGCAGTTTAGAGTGGAGTAAGCGTGAGCAGTTCTTC
TRBJ2-7 | TRBV28 | NA | medium-sized | CASSFPTGKLSYEQYF | TGTGCCAGCAGTTTCCCCACGGGAAAATTGTCCTACGAGCAGTACTTC
TRBJ1-2 | TRBV5-1 | NA | many | CASTGPTGEGGYTF | TGCGCCAGCACCGGGCCCACAGGAGAGGGGGGCTACACCTTC
TRBJ2-1 | TRBV5-1 | TRBD2 | medium-sized | CASSSGLAGWEQFF | TGCGCCAGCAGCTCCGGACTAGCGGGATGGGAGCAGTTCTTC
TRBJ2-3 | TRBV6-1 | TRBD2 | many | CATTPWLADTDTQYF | TGTGCCACGACACCCTGGCTAGCGGACACAGATACGCAGTATTTT
TRBJ1-1 | TRBV5-5 | NA | many | CASSFGGWVDITEAFF | TGTGCCAGCAGCTTCGGGGGATGGGTGGACATCACTGAAGCTTTCTTT
TRBJ1-5 | TRBV19 | TRBD1 | NA | CASSMRSGGQPQHF | TGTGCCAGTAGTATGAGGTCAGGGGGCCAGCCCCAGCATTTT
TRBJ2-7 | TRBV19 | NA | many | CASNGQGLAYEQYF | TGTGCCAGTAACGGGCAGGGGTTAGCCTACGAGCAGTACTTC
TRBJ2-3 | TRBV9 | NA | many | CASGLPADTQYF | TGTGCCAGCGGCCTTCCGGCGGATACGCAGTATTTT
TRBJ2-3 | TRBV6-2/TRBV6-3 | NA | many | CASSYGASTDTQYF | TGTGCCAGCAGTTACGGGGCTAGCACAGATACGCAGTATTTT
TRBJ2-5 | TRBV7-2 | TRBD2 | many | CASSLMGGRNGETQYF | TGTGCCAGCAGCCTGATGGGCGGGAGGAATGGAGAGACCCAGTACTTC
TRBJ2-5 | TRBV6-1 | NA | NA | CASSRTWRLQETQYF | TGTGCCAGCAGTCGCACCTGGCGGCTCCAAGAGACCCAGTACTTC
TRBJ1-2 | TRBV4-3 | NA | many | CASSQEAGYNYGYTF | TGCGCCAGCAGCCAAGAGGCAGGATACAACTATGGCTACACCTTC
TRBJ1-4 | TRBV4-3 | TRBD1 | NA | CASSQDRQGGDEKLFF | TGCGCCAGCAGCCAAGATAGGCAGGGGGGCGATGAAAAACTGTTTTTT
TRBJ2-1 | TRBV25-1 | TRBD2 | NA | CASSEWQRVVLAGVHDEQFF | TGTGCCAGCAGTGAATGGCAGAGGGTTGTCTTAGCGGGAGTCCACGATGAGCAGTTCTTC
TRBJ2-7 | TRBV10-2 | NA | many | CASSEGYEQYF | TGCGCCAGCAGTGAGGGCTACGAGCAGTACTTC
TRBJ2-1 | TRBV25-1 | TRBD1 | many | CASSARQGPGAPNEQFF | TGTGCCAGCAGTGCCCGACAGGGGCCAGGAGCCCCTAATGAGCAGTTCTTC
TRBJ2-1 | TRBV6-1 | TRBD2 | few | CASIMLAGSLREQFF | TGTGCCAGCATCATGCTAGCGGGGAGTCTACGAGAGCAGTTCTTC
TRBJ1-2 | TRBV19 | NA | many | CASSARDPYGYTF | TGTGCCAGTAGTGCCCGGGACCCATATGGCTACACCTTC
TRBJ2-2 | TRBV28 | TRBD2 | many | CASSFGGAGELFF | TGTGCCAGCAGTTTTGGGGGGGCCGGGGAGCTGTTTTTT
TRBJ2-7 | TRBV2 | NA | few | CVSSERHRSYEQYF | TGTGTCAGCAGTGAAAGACACAGGTCCTACGAGCAGTACTTC
TRBJ2-1 | TRBV18 | NA | NA | CASSPTKGGNEQFF | TGTGCCAGCTCACCGACAAAGGGGGGGAATGAGCAGTTCTTC
TRBJ2-6 | TRBV6-1 | NA | NA | CASRSRGTGANVLTF | TGTGCCAGCAGAAGTAGGGGGACTGGGGCCAACGTCCTGACTTTC
TRBJ2-1 | TRBV11-1 | TRBD2 | NA | CASSQKPGLAGGPRANEQFF | TGTGCCAGCAGCCAGAAACCGGGACTAGCGGGAGGGCCCCGTGCGAATGAGCAGTTCTTC
TRBJ1-5 | TRBV7-2 | TRBD1 | many | CASSLAGTVNQPQHF | TGTGCCAGCAGCTTAGCCGGGACAGTAAATCAGCCCCAGCATTTT
TRBJ1-6 | TRBV27 | NA | many | CASRLTGHNNSPLHF | TGTGCCAGCAGACTGACAGGTCATAATAATTCACCCCTCCACTTT
TRBJ2-1 | TRBV27 | NA | many | CATGSWGYNEQFF | TGTGCCACCGGGAGTTGGGGATACAATGAGCAGTTCTTC
TRBJ2-1 | TRBV28 | TRBD1 | many | CASSFRGTGNNEQFF | TGTGCCAGCAGTTTTAGGGGGACAGGTAACAATGAGCAGTTCTTC
TRBJ1-1 | TRBV7-3 | NA | many | CASSLLGGYTEAFF | TGTGCCAGCAGCTTATTGGGGGGGTACACTGAAGCTTTCTTT
TRBJ2-2 | TRBV20-1 | TRBD1 | many | CSARFDRGLAGELFF | TGCAGTGCTAGGTTTGACAGGGGGCTAGCCGGGGAGCTGTTTTTT
TRBJ2-1 | TRBV3-1 | NA | many | CASSQDLGGREQFF | TGTGCCAGCAGCCAAGATTTAGGTGGGAGGGAGCAGTTCTTC
TRBJ2-5 | TRBV20-1 | TRBD2 | many | CSARAGVEETQYF | TGCAGTGCCAGGGCGGGAGTTGAAGAGACCCAGTACTTC
TRBJ1-6 | TRBV5-1 | NA | NA | CASTYRPGKDDSPLHF | TGCGCCAGCACCTATCGTCCGGGGAAGGACGATTCACCCCTCCACTTT
TRBJ1-2 | TRBV19 | TRBD1 | few | CASSIRQGYGYTF | TGTGCCAGTAGTATTAGACAGGGGTATGGCTACACCTTC
TRBJ2-7 | TRBV6-1 | NA | medium-sized | CASSRDFRYEQYF | TGTGCCAGCAGTCGGGACTTTAGATACGAGCAGTACTTC
TRBJ1-2 | TRBV5-1 | NA | many | CASSLGQVDYGYTF | TGCGCCAGCAGCTTGGGACAGGTAGACTATGGCTACACCTTC
TRBJ2-7 | TRBV27 | TRBD2 | medium-sized | CASSFTSGTYEQYF | TGTGCCAGCAGCTTCACTAGCGGCACCTACGAGCAGTACTTC
TRBJ2-2 | TRBV5-1 | TRBD2 | many | CASSLASGLAGGPDTGELFF | TGCGCCAGCAGCTTGGCTAGTGGCCTAGCGGGAGGGCCTGACACCGGGGAGCTGTTTTTT